This T cell receptor (beta chain) was identified in a study of memory CD4+ T cells and cytomegalovirus serostatus. As originally analysed: Out-of-frame sequences were removed, leaving 2 million to 2.5 million distinct TCRbeta sequences. Profiling relied on immunoSEQ multiplex PCR, and the TCRdb table lists in-frame clones only, not all of them. V and J calls and clone size are as listed in that table; D and trimming were resolved from the DNA. Altogether 56,000 or so clones are present, roughly 80% being singletons, with the ten largest covering roughly 0.4%. The sort gate was single viable CD3+CD4+CD8-CD45RO+ cells for memory CD4+ T cells. Germline CDR1 and CDR2: MNHEY and SMNVEV (reference sequence). The CDR3 length is 14 residues. V lost 3 bases and J lost 0, with 9 bases in between.

The sequencing input was memory CD4+ T cells from blood. The chain uses TRBV27 and TRBJ2-7; D gene ambiguous. The sequence came from an adult in good health and CMV-seronegative. The CDR3 spells CASSFSASSYEQYF. The CDR3 nucleotides are TGTGCCAGCAGTTTCAGCGCTAGCTCCTACGAGCAGTACTTC.